The 19 T cell receptor beta chains below come from one sample, sequenced in a study of CXCR3-negative and CXCR3-positive naive CD8 T cells. UMI labels and 5' RACE were used to prepare the TRB cDNA libraries. One entry per CDR3 protein, without DNA, is what TCRdb gives after re-calling the 5' RACE reads. The table lists tens of thousands of distinct CDR3 sequences. The study's findings and limits: Greater hydrophobicity was found in TRB CDR3s of CXCR3-positive naive cells than of CXCR3-negative naive cells.

No antigen has been assigned to these receptors. Sequencing used naive CXCR3+ CD8+ T cells from blood. Subset denoted: CD45RO-CCR7+CD27+CD95- naive CD8+ T cells expressing CXCR3 (TNR3+). The receptors here all came from a human donor in good health. Some clones in this sample may be carry-over from other donors' samples.

The rearrangement joins TRBV7-8 to TRBJ1-6. Germline CDR1 is SGHVS and CDR2 is FQNEAQ. The CDR3 has 16 amino acids. CDR3 sequence: CASSLRRTSYNSPLHF.

The chain employs TRBV28 and TRBJ1-2; TCRdb proposes TRBD1, but this gene call is untestable without DNA. Germline CDR1 is MDHEN and CDR2 is SYDVKM. There are 14 residues in the CDR3. This CDR3 reads CASQFRAGYYGYTF.

V gene TRBV29-1 combines with J gene TRBJ2-7; TCRdb's D call of TRBD2 is untestable without DNA. The CDR3 totals 19 residues. Germline lookup yields CDR1 SQVTM and CDR2 ANQGSEA. The CDR3 loop is CSVEDPSLAGLSDSYEQYF.

The chain uses TRBV20-1 and TRBJ1-2. The germline CDR1 and CDR2 sequences are DFQATT and SNEGSKA (reference sequence). This CDR3 has 16 residues. CDR3 sequence reads: CSARDEPAGINYGYTF.

V usage is TRBV19 and J usage is TRBJ1-1; TCRdb names TRBD1, which stays unverified in the absence of DNA. The germline gives CDR1 LNHDA, CDR2 SQIVND (reference sequence). The CDR3 sequence is 14 residues long. This chain's CDR3 is CASSFDTGGTEAFF.

This sequence joins TRBV19 and TRBJ1-2; the TRBD1 assignment by TCRdb is unverifiable without DNA. The CDR3 length is 14 residues. The germline CDR1 and CDR2 sequences are LNHDA and SQIVND (reference sequence). The CDR3 loop reads CASSIEFRGNGYTF. Filled out from reference TRBV19 and TRBJ1-2, the complete variable domain reads DGGITQSPKYLFRKEGQNVTLSCEQNLNHDAMYWYRQDPGQGLRLIYYSQIVNDFQKGDIAEGYSVSREKKESFPLTVTSAQKNPTAFYLCASSIEFRGNGYTFGSGTRLTVV.

The chain joins TRBV6-5 to TRBJ2-7; the TRBD1 assignment by TCRdb is unverifiable without DNA. This CDR3 has 15 amino acids. Germline loops: CDR1 MNHEY, CDR2 SVGAGI. The CDR3 is CASSYSDRGLYEQYF.

The chain combines TRBV24-1 with TRBJ2-1; TCRdb outputs TRBD1, but without DNA this stays unchecked. The CDR3 loop spans 15 amino acids. The germline gives CDR1 KGHDR, CDR2 SFDVKD. CDR3 loop: CATSDAGQGNNEQFF.

The genes are TRBV4-3 and TRBJ2-7. The CDR3 runs to 16 residues. Germline-derived CDR1 and CDR2 are LGHNA and YSLEER. The CDR3 loop reads CASSQDIGGVSYEQYF.

J is TRBJ2-7 and V is TRBV7-9; TCRdb picks TRBD2, but there is no DNA to check that call. Germline V gene lookup returns CDR1 SEHNR and CDR2 FQNEAQ (reference sequence). CDR3 length: 16 residues. The CDR3 loop reads CASSLGPGGNPYEQYF.

The chain joins TRBV9 to TRBJ1-1. This CDR3 contains 12 residues. From germline, CDR1 is SGDLS and CDR2 YYNGEE. This chain's CDR3 is CASSTDRAEAFF.

Here the CDR3 reads CASSVTEKQYF. This chain joins TRBV9 and TRBJ2-3. Per the germline V gene, CDR1 is SGDLS and CDR2 is YYNGEE. This CDR3 has 11 amino acids. The variable domain in full, completed from reference TRBV9 and TRBJ2-3, reads DSGVTQTPKHLITATGQRVTLRCSPRSGDLSVYWYQQSLDQGLQFLIQYYNGEERAKGNILERFSAQQFPDLHSELNLSSLELGDSALYFCASSVTEKQYFGPGTRLTVL.

This chain joins TRBV29-1 and TRBJ2-7; TCRdb names TRBD1, which stays unverified in the absence of DNA. Germline assignment: CDR1 SQVTM and CDR2 ANQGSEA. The CDR3 sequence is 15 residues long. The CDR3 reads CSVEDNRDSGYEQYF.

The V call is TRBV12-3 or TRBV12-4, the J call TRBJ2-7; TCRdb designates TRBD2, a call that cannot be tested without DNA. This CDR3 is built from 16 residues. CDR3 loop: CASSLMWTGGVYEQYF.

V gene TRBV29-1 combines with J gene TRBJ2-5; TCRdb's assignment of TRBD2 cannot be checked, as there is no DNA. This CDR3 comprises 16 residues. Looked up from germline, CDR1 is SQVTM and CDR2 is ANQGSEA. The CDR3 sequence: CSVEDPTSGSQETQYF.

The genes are TRBV4-1 and TRBJ2-1; the TCRdb D gene call, TRBD1, has no DNA to confirm it. The germline V gene has CDR1 MGHRA and CDR2 YSYEKL. This CDR3 region has 16 residues. The CDR3 reads CASSTPGQGSYNEQFF.

V usage is TRBV6-4 and J usage is TRBJ2-3; without DNA, the TCRdb call of TRBD1 cannot be checked. Germline values: CDR1 MRHNA, CDR2 SNTAGT. This CDR3 region has 15 residues. CDR3 protein: CASSPQGGREDTQYF.

This chain links TRBV28 with TRBJ2-5; TCRdb's D call, TRBD2, is unchecked because there is no DNA. The germline CDR1 and CDR2 sequences are MDHEN and SYDVKM. The CDR3 is 14 amino acids. CDR3 sequence: CASSLRAEVETQYF.

The gene calls are TRBV7-9 and TRBJ2-7; the D gene TCRdb calls, TRBD1, cannot be checked with no DNA. The germline V gene has CDR1 SEHNR and CDR2 FQNEAQ (reference sequence). This CDR3 has 15 amino acids. The CDR3 reads CASSNHGQGWHEQYF.